This T cell receptor beta chain is drawn from a study of chemoradiotherapy in HPV16-positive cancers. At the level of the study: Candidate HPV-specific clones and shared TCR motifs came from a couple of HPV16-positive patients. Notes on the study in general: Non-HPV-specific T cells did not expand in tumors during treatment, whereas candidate HPV-specific clones and E7-related motifs did.

Repeated repertoire sampling spanned the course of chemoradiotherapy. Comment on this clone: Its antigen is not identified.

The assay was immunoSEQ multiplex PCR, and TCRdb's table has in-frame clones only and misses some. The table shows some 70,000 clones, with 88% occurring only once. This CDR3 has 13 amino acids. The V gene's germline CDR1 is MNHEY and CDR2 SMNVEV (reference sequence). With 2 bases removed from V and 7 bases from J, the gap between germline ends came to 6 bases. The chain combines TRBV27 with TRBJ1-6; a weak D match, TRBD1 (5 bases). The specimen comprised blood, sampled from a patient who underwent chemoradiotherapy. This receptor was obtained from a human donor with HPV-associated anogenital cancer. This chain's CDR3 is CASSLQGNSPLHF. Here the CDR3 DNA reads TGTGCCAGCAGTTTACAGGGAAATTCACCCCTCCACTTT.